These T cell receptor beta chains were read from a single sample in a study of blood T cell repertoires in COVID-19. Measured with immunoSEQ multiplex PCR; TCRdb has only the in-frame clones, and not every one. The table lists about 220,000 clones, about 80% of them singletons, with roughly 3% in the top ten. Input material: peripheral blood. These receptor sequences come from a woman aged 25 to 45 who had recovered from COVID-19. Each CDR3 is given with its conserved first and last residue. The D gene is left open where the match is weak. Only some rows state a clone size, as once, few, many or a class for expanded clones.

TRBJ1-1,NA,NA,TRBV18,TGTGCCAGCTCAAAAAGGGGGGGCAGGGGCCGAGGTGACGCTGAAGCTTTCTTT,CASSKRGGRGRGDAEAFF
TRBJ1-5,TRBD1,NA,TRBV18,TGTGCCAGCTCACCGACAGGGGGCAGCGGCAATCAGCCCCAGCATTTT,CASSPTGGSGNQPQHF
TRBJ1-2,NA,NA,TRBV2,TGTGCCAGCGGCGGTAGCGGTTACTATGGCTACACCTTC,CASGGSGYYGYTF
TRBJ2-1,TRBD2,NA,TRBV19,TGTGCCAGTAGTCTGACTAGCGCCAACAATGAGCAGTTCTTC,CASSLTSANNEQFF
TRBJ2-7,TRBD1,few,TRBV27,TGTGCCAGCAGTTTAGGGACAGGGCCTAACTACGAGCAGTACTTC,CASSLGTGPNYEQYF
TRBJ2-7,NA,NA,TRBV7-8,TGTGCCAGCAGCTTAAGGGGGGAGGGGGAGCAGTACTTC,CASSLRGEGEQYF
TRBJ1-5,NA,NA,TRBV30,TGTGCCTGGAGTGCGGCGGGGCCCCAGCATTTT,CAWSAAGPQHF
TRBJ2-3,NA,NA,TRBV30,TGTGCCTGGAGTGTACGCCTAAGCACAGATACGCAGTATTTT,CAWSVRLSTDTQYF
TRBJ2-4,NA,NA,TRBV28,TGTGCCAGCAGTTTAGATCTAAAAAACATTCAGTACTTC,CASSLDLKNIQYF
TRBJ1-2,NA,NA,TRBV28,TGTGCCAGCATCGGGGTGGGCCCGCTAGGTAACTATGGCTACACCTTC,CASIGVGPLGNYGYTF
TRBJ2-2,TRBD2,NA,TRBV5-1,TGCGCCAGCAGCTTGAGGTGGCTAGCGGGAGTCAGGGGCACCGGGGAGCTGTTTTTT,CASSLRWLAGVRGTGELFF
TRBJ1-1,NA,NA,TRBV30,TGTGCCTGGAGGAGACATGAAGCTTTCTTT,CAWRRHEAFF
TRBJ1-6,NA,NA,TRBV7-2,TGTGCCAGCAGCATGACAGGTCGACCCTCACCCCTCCACTTT,CASSMTGRPSPLHF
TRBJ2-7,TRBD2,NA,TRBV9,TGTGCCAGCAGCGTAGAGGCAGGACTAGCGGGCGAAAACTACGAGCAGTACTTC,CASSVEAGLAGENYEQYF
TRBJ1-1,TRBD1,NA,TRBV7-3,TGTGCCAGCAGCTTAATCGGTCCAGGGGGCGGTGAAGCTTTCTTT,CASSLIGPGGGEAFF
TRBJ2-7,TRBD1,NA,TRBV19,TGTGCCAGTAGTCCAGGACAGGGAATCTACGAGCAGTACTTC,CASSPGQGIYEQYF
TRBJ2-6,TRBD1,NA,TRBV19,TGTGCCAGTAGTATAAGTAATACAGGGGCTGGGGCCAACGTCCTGACTTTC,CASSISNTGAGANVLTF
TRBJ2-5,TRBD2,NA,TRBV24-1,TGTGCCACCAGTGATTTGCAGAGCGGGGGAATGGAGACCCAGTACTTC,CATSDLQSGGMETQYF
TRBJ2-3,NA,NA,TRBV7-2,TGTGCCAACACTCGAAGCTCGGAGGGTACGCAGTATTTT,CANTRSSEGTQYF
TRBJ2-3,TRBD1,few,TRBV24-1,TGTGCCACCTTCCAGAACCGACAGGGGAGGACAGATACGCAGTATTTT,CATFQNRQGRTDTQYF
TRBJ2-7,TRBD2,NA,TRBV2,TGTGCCAGCCAGCGGGAGAGGCACGAGCAGTACTTC,CASQRERHEQYF
TRBJ2-1,NA,NA,TRBV14,TGTGCCAGCAGCCCCCTAGGGGGTTACAATGAGCAGTTCTTC,CASSPLGGYNEQFF
TRBJ1-4,TRBD1,NA,TRBV6-1,TGTGCCAGCAGTGAAGCCAGCCCAAACAGGGGAAAACTGTTTTTT,CASSEASPNRGKLFF
TRBJ1-5,TRBD1,NA,TRBV19,TGTGCCAGTAGGCTAGCCGGCGGGACAGACAAATTCAATCAGCCCCAGCATTTT,CASRLAGGTDKFNQPQHF
TRBJ1-1,TRBD1,NA,TRBV27,TGTGCCAGCAGAGGACAGGCCCTAAACACTGAAGCTTTCTTT,CASRGQALNTEAFF
TRBJ2-3,NA,NA,TRBV30,TGTGCCTGGAGGGGGCAGGGGATCACAGATACGCAGTATTTT,CAWRGQGITDTQYF
TRBJ2-1,TRBD2,NA,TRBV10-3,TGTGCCATCAGTGAAAAGCGGGAGAGTTGGAATGAGCAGTTCTTC,CAISEKRESWNEQFF
TRBJ2-5,NA,NA,TRBV20-1,TGCAGTGCTAAGAAAGGGGGGACCCAGTACTTC,CSAKKGGTQYF
TRBJ1-4,TRBD1,NA,TRBV6-1,TGTGCCAGCAGTGATCGGCAGGGGGACGAAAAACTGTTTTTT,CASSDRQGDEKLFF
TRBJ2-1,TRBD1,NA,TRBV9,TGTGCCAGCAGCATCGGACAGGGGGACCCTAATGAGCAGTTCTTC,CASSIGQGDPNEQFF
TRBJ2-3,TRBD2,NA,TRBV9,TGTGCCAGCAGGATCAGCGGGAGCGGCACAGATACGCAGTATTTT,CASRISGSGTDTQYF
TRBJ2-2,NA,NA,TRBV7-9,TGTGCCAGCAGCCTGCAGTCCGGGGAGCTGTTTTTT,CASSLQSGELFF
TRBJ2-3,TRBD2,NA,TRBV29-1,TGCAGCGTTGTTGCGGGAGGCACAGATACGCAGTATTTT,CSVVAGGTDTQYF
TRBJ1-3,TRBD1,NA,TRBV9,TGTGCCAGCAGCGTAGTTGGGGGGACAGCACAAAACACCATATATTTT,CASSVVGGTAQNTIYF
TRBJ2-3,NA,NA,TRBV7-8,TGTGCCAGCAGCTTTTTGACAGGCCCCACAGATACGCAGTATTTT,CASSFLTGPTDTQYF
TRBJ2-1,TRBD1,NA,TRBV11-3,TGTGCCAGCAGAACGGGTCCCTGCGTGGGACAGGGCCTGAATGAGCAGTTCTTC,CASRTGPCVGQGLNEQFF
TRBJ2-1,TRBD2,NA,TRBV6-1,TGTGCCAGCAGTGAAATGGCGGGAGTAGGGAATGAGCAGTTCTTC,CASSEMAGVGNEQFF